This TCR beta chain was identified during a study of neoadjuvant anti-PD-1 for oral cavity cancer. The overall study: Patients mostly received three to four biweekly nivolumab doses at 3 mg/kg before surgery. Patients without progression got a fourth dose around day 43. Study-wide results and caveats: Each response group had just three patients in TCR analyses.

The assay was immunoSEQ multiplex PCR, and TCRdb's table has in-frame clones only and misses some. The sample shows about 23,000 clones, 25% to 35% of them seen only once. Time point noted: after neoadjuvant nivolumab, at surgical resection. Stage II-IVA oral cavity squamous cell carcinoma was new and untreated by systemic or radiation therapy. Note on this clone: As yet, its antigen is unknown.

Per germline, CDR1 LNHDA and CDR2 SQIVND (reference sequence). The V and J ends lost 3 bases and 1 base respectively, with 6 bases between them. The CDR3 consists of 14 residues. This specimen was tumor tissue, taken after nivolumab (anti-PD-1) treatment. The sequence derives from a person aged 35-80 years with oral cavity squamous cell carcinoma. V usage is TRBV19 and J usage is TRBJ2-2, with D tentatively TRBD2 (5 bases). The CDR3 coding sequence is TGTGCCAGTAGTATCGGGGAGAACACCGGGGAGCTGTTTTTT. Amino acid sequence: CASSIGENTGELFF.